Listed below are T cell receptor beta chains from one sample, sequenced in a study of shared clonotypes between healthy human individuals. Profiled with immunoSEQ multiplex PCR; TCRdb holds only in-frame clones, not every one. In the table there are about 680,000 clones, under 95% of which are singletons. The material sequenced was naive CD8+ T cells sorted from blood. The origin of the receptors is a man under 40 in good health. Each CDR3 is given with its conserved first and last residue. D genes are given only for firm matches. For some rows the clone size is stated as once, few or many, or as a class when expanded; others skip it.

v_gene	abundance	len	j_gene	d_gene	CDR3nt	CDR3aa
TRBV9	.	10	TRBJ2-7	.	TGTGCCAGCAGGTTCGGCGAGCAGTACTTC	CASRFGEQYF
TRBV27	once	14	TRBJ2-7	.	TGTGCCAGCAACCCATTGGGACATGAGTACGAGCAGTACTTC	CASNPLGHEYEQYF
TRBV29-1	.	15	TRBJ2-1	.	TGCAGCGTTGAATCCCACCGGCAGGGAACGAATGAGCAGTTCTTC	CSVESHRQGTNEQFF
TRBV6-6	.	15	TRBJ1-1	.	TGTGCCAGCAGTCTACGGGGACTGGGGAACACTGAAGCTTTCTTT	CASSLRGLGNTEAFF
TRBV30	once	12	TRBJ1-5	.	TGTGCCTGGAGTGTACTAGGTCAGCCCCAGCATTTT	CAWSVLGQPQHF
TRBV29-1	.	12	TRBJ1-2	.	TGCAGCGCTACAGACAGAGAATATGGCTACACCTTC	CSATDREYGYTF
TRBV5-1	.	17	TRBJ2-1	TRBD2	TGCGCCAGCAGCTTTCGTCTAGCGGGAGGGCCGGACAATGAGCAGTTCTTC	CASSFRLAGGPDNEQFF
TRBV7-3	.	15	TRBJ2-3	TRBD2	TGTGCCAGCAGCTCTTTAGCGGGTGAGAGAGATACGCAGTATTTT	CASSSLAGERDTQYF
TRBV6-4	.	11	TRBJ1-5	.	TGTGCCAGCAATCTCCTTTCGCCCCAGCATTTT	CASNLLSPQHF
TRBV7-9	.	14	TRBJ2-5	TRBD1	TGTGCCAGCAGCCCGGGACAGGCCGCAGAGACCCAGTACTTC	CASSPGQAAETQYF
TRBV6-8	.	12	TRBJ2-7	.	TGTGCCAGCAGTTACTGTGGAGGCGAGCAGTACTTC	CASSYCGGEQYF
TRBV10-2	.	15	TRBJ2-7	.	TGCGCCAGCAGTGACGAGGACTACACCCAGTACGAGCAGTACTTC	CASSDEDYTQYEQYF
TRBV19	.	15	TRBJ2-1	TRBD2	TGTGCCAGTAGTATTACCAGCGGGACCCACAATGAGCAGTTCTTC	CASSITSGTHNEQFF
TRBV28	.	15	TRBJ2-5	.	TGTGCCAGCAGCACCCCCGAACAGATTAAAGAGACCCAGTACTTC	CASSTPEQIKETQYF
TRBV6-1	.	15	TRBJ2-7	.	TGTGCCAGCAGTGAAGCAGAAACAGCCAGCTACGAGCAGTACTTC	CASSEAETASYEQYF
TRBV14	.	16	TRBJ1-1	.	TGTGCCAGCAGCCAGCAGGTCTCTGGTGGTAACGGTGAAGCTTTCTTT	CASSQQVSGGNGEAFF
TRBV6-5	.	12	TRBJ2-7	TRBD1	TGTGCCAGCGGGACAGGGGTCTACGAGCAGTACTTC	CASGTGVYEQYF
TRBV7-9	.	13	TRBJ2-7	TRBD1	TGTGCCAGCAAAGACAGGGTGGCCTACGAGCAGTACTTC	CASKDRVAYEQYF
TRBV7-9	.	15	TRBJ2-1	TRBD2	TGTGCCAGCAGCCTGGGACTAGCGCCCTACAATGAGCAGTTCTTC	CASSLGLAPYNEQFF
TRBV29-1	.	15	TRBJ1-1	TRBD1	TGCAGCGTTCAGGGACAGGGTACCCGGGGGGCTGAAGCTTTCTTT	CSVQGQGTRGAEAFF
TRBV15	.	14	TRBJ1-1	.	TGTGCCACCAGCAGAGACAGGTCGAACACTGAAGCTTTCTTT	CATSRDRSNTEAFF
TRBV19	.	16	TRBJ2-5	.	TGTGCCAGTAGTGCGACTAGTATGAAGGGCCAAGAGACCCAGTACTTC	CASSATSMKGQETQYF
TRBV5-8	.	16	TRBJ2-7	.	TGTGCCAGCAGGAGACCACTGGCGGGAAAGGTCTACGAGCAGTACTTC	CASRRPLAGKVYEQYF
TRBV6-1	.	16	TRBJ1-1	TRBD1	TGTGCCAGCAGTGACCTTGCCGGGACAGAGAACACTGAAGCTTTCTTT	CASSDLAGTENTEAFF
TRBV29-1	.	11	TRBJ2-1	.	TGCAGCGTTGAGAGTGGACACGAGCAGTTCTTC	CSVESGHEQFF
TRBV25-1	.	13	TRBJ2-5	.	TGTGCCAGCACCCCAGGGGGGCGGGAGACCCAGTACTTC	CASTPGGRETQYF
TRBV2	.	18	TRBJ2-1	.	TGTGCCAGCAGTGAAGCGCTTTATAGGGCGGAAATTAACAATGAGCAGTTCTTC	CASSEALYRAEINNEQFF
TRBV2	.	12	TRBJ2-1	.	TGTGCCAGCCCGGGGCAAAACGATGAGCAGTTCTTC	CASPGQNDEQFF
TRBV2	.	15	TRBJ1-2	TRBD1	TGTGCCAGCAGTCCGACAGGGAATTTGGGAAATGGCTACACCTTC	CASSPTGNLGNGYTF
TRBV29-1	.	13	TRBJ1-1	.	TGCAGCGTTGATCGGGGGGTTAACACTGAAGCTTTCTTT	CSVDRGVNTEAFF
TRBV6-6	.	12	TRBJ2-7	.	TGTGCCAGCAGTTACTCTAGTGGGGAGCAGTACTTC	CASSYSSGEQYF
TRBV4-1	.	16	TRBJ1-3	.	TGCGCCAGCAGCCAAACCAGTCAATACTCTGGAAACACCATATATTTT	CASSQTSQYSGNTIYF
TRBV27	.	13	TRBJ2-1	.	TGTGCCAGCAGGCCCCAGGGGTGGAATGAGCAGTTCTTC	CASRPQGWNEQFF
TRBV7-8	.	17	TRBJ2-4	TRBD2	TGTGCCAGCAGCTCAGCGAGCGGGAGGGAAACCAAAAACATTCAGTACTTC	CASSSASGRETKNIQYF
TRBV5-4	.	14	TRBJ1-1	.	TGTGCCAGCAGCTTGATACGAGAGAACACTGAAGCTTTCTTT	CASSLIRENTEAFF
TRBV4-1	.	19	TRBJ2-5	TRBD2	TGCGCCAGCAGCCAAGATACGGGGACTAGCGGGAGAACCGGTGAGACCCAGTACTTC	CASSQDTGTSGRTGETQYF
TRBV7-9	.	17	TRBJ2-2	TRBD2	TGTGCCAGCAGCTTAGCAGAAGCGGGGCTGAACACCGGGGAGCTGTTTTTT	CASSLAEAGLNTGELFF
TRBV27	.	18	TRBJ2-6	.	TGTGCCAGCAGGGGGTTGGGCAGCCACCTCAGAGGGGCCAACGTCCTGACTTTC	CASRGLGSHLRGANVLTF
TRBV7-9	.	15	TRBJ2-7	TRBD2	TGTGCCAGCAGCCCAACTAGCGGAGCCTCCTACGAGCAGTACTTC	CASSPTSGASYEQYF
TRBV23-1	.	17	TRBJ2-2	.	TGCGCCAGCAGTCCCCCCGCTTCCTCTTGGAACACCGGGGAGCTGTTTTTT	CASSPPASSWNTGELFF
TRBV21-1	.	14	TRBJ2-7	.	TGTGCCAGGCATGTCCTGGGGATAAATTACGAGCAGTACTTC	CARHVLGINYEQYF
TRBV4-3	.	16	TRBJ1-2	.	TGCGCCAGCAGGGGAACCGGGACGCAGGGTGGTGGTGGCTACACCTTC	CASRGTGTQGGGGYTF
TRBV14	.	14	TRBJ1-1	.	TGTGCCAGCAGCCGGGAAGATCTGAACACTGAAGCTTTCTTT	CASSREDLNTEAFF
TRBV19	.	14	TRBJ2-1	.	TGTGCCAGTAGCGAATACCCCAGGGGAAATGAGCAGTTCTTC	CASSEYPRGNEQFF
TRBV28	.	16	TRBJ2-7	TRBD2	TGTGCCAGCAGTCCCCAGACTAGCGGGTATAGCTACGAGCAGTACTTC	CASSPQTSGYSYEQYF
TRBV15	.	17	TRBJ2-1	TRBD2	TGTGCCACCAGCAGAGAGGGGACTAGCCGTTCCTACAATGAGCAGTTCTTC	CATSREGTSRSYNEQFF
TRBV21-1	once	17	TRBJ2-6	.	TGTGCCAGCAGCCTGCGGGAGAAAGGTAATGGGGCCAACGTCCTGACTTTC	CASSLREKGNGANVLTF
TRBV4-2	.	14	TRBJ1-1	.	TGTGCCAGCAGCCAAGATGCCTCAAACACTGAAGCTTTCTTT	CASSQDASNTEAFF
TRBV27	.	13	TRBJ2-7	.	TGTGCCAGCAGTTTAAAAGAAAGCTACGAGCAGTACTTC	CASSLKESYEQYF
TRBV7-8	.	14	TRBJ2-4	.	TGTGCCAGCAGCCATCGGTTAGCCAAAAACATTCAGTACTTC	CASSHRLAKNIQYF
TRBV14	.	14	TRBJ2-2	.	TGTGCCAGCAGCGAGCCGCGGAACACCGGGGAGCTGTTTTTT	CASSEPRNTGELFF
TRBV11-2	.	15	TRBJ1-1	.	TGTGCCAGCAGCTCCGACCCGACAGGGAACACTGAAGCTTTCTTT	CASSSDPTGNTEAFF
TRBV11-2	.	15	TRBJ2-1	TRBD2	TGTGCCAGCAGCGGGCCAGGCGGGAGGGCCAATGAGCAGTTCTTC	CASSGPGGRANEQFF
TRBV7-9	.	16	TRBJ1-2	.	TGTGCCAGCAGTCCAAGTCCCAACCCAGGGTCCTATGGCTACACCTTC	CASSPSPNPGSYGYTF
TRBV29-1	.	14	TRBJ2-3	.	TGCATCCGGTCGGGTCTCCTCGGGGCAGATACGCAGTATTTT	CIRSGLLGADTQYF
TRBV2	.	12	TRBJ2-7	.	TGTGCCAGCACGGGGCGGTCCTACGAGCAGTACTTC	CASTGRSYEQYF